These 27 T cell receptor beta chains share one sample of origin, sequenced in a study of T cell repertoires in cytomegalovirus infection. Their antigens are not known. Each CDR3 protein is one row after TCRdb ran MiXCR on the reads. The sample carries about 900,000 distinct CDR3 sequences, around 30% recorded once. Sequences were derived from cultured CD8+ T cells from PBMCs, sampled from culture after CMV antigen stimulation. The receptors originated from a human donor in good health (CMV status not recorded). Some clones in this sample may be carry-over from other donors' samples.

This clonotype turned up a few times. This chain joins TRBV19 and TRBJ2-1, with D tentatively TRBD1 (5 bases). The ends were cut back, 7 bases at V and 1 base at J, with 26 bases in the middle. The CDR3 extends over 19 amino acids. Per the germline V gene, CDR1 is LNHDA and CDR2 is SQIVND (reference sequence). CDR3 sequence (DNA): TGTGCCAGTATTCCCCAGGCCCCTTGGCTCCCAGGGTCCTACAATGAGCAGTTCTTC. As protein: CASIPQAPWLPGSYNEQFF.

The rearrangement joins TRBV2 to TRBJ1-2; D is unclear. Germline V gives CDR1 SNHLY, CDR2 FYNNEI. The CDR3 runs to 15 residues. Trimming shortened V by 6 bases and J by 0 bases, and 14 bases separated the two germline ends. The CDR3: CASSREADPNYGYTF. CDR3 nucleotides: TGTGCCAGCAGCCGGGAGGCAGACCCTAACTATGGCTACACCTTC. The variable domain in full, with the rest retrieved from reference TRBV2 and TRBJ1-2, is EPEVTQTPSHQVTQMGQEVILRCVPISNHLYFYWYRQILGQKVEFLVSFYNNEISEKSEIFDDQFSVERPDGSNFTLKIRSTKLEDSAMYFCASSREADPNYGYTFGSGTRLTVV.

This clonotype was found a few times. For the CDR3, the DNA is TGTGCCAGCGGCAAACAGGGGGCATCGACTGAAGCTTTCTTT. It specifies CASGKQGASTEAFF. V and J are TRBV7-9 and TRBJ1-1; 9 bases map to TRBD1. This CDR3 has 14 residues. The trim removed 8 bases at V and 5 bases at J, leaving 9 bases unmatched. CDR1 SEHNR and CDR2 FQNEAQ come from the germline V gene (reference sequence).

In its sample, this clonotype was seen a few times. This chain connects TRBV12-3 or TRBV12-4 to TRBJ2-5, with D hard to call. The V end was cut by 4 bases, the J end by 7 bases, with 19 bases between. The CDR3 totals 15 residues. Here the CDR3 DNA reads TGTGCCAGCAGTTCACCCCGATCCCCGGGTGGGACCCAGTACTTC. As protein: CASSSPRSPGGTQYF.

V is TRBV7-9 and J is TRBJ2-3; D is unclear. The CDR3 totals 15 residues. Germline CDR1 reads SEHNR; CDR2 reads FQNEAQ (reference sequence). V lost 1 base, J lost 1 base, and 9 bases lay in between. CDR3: CASSLETPRTDTQYF. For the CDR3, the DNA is TGTGCCAGCAGCTTAGAGACTCCGCGCACAGATACGCAGTATTTT.

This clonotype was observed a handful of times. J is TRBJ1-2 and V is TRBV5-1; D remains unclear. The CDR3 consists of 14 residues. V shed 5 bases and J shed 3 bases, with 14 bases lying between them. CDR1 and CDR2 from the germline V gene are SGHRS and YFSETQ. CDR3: CASRGYPRHYGYTF. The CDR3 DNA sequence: TGCGCCAGCAGGGGGTACCCTCGGCACTATGGCTACACCTTC.

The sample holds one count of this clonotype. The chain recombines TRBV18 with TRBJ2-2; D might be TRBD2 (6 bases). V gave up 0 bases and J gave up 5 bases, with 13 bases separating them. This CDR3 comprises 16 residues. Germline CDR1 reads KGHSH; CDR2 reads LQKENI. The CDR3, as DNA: TGTGCCAGCTCACCACCATCAAGGACTACAACCGGGGAGCTGTTTTTT. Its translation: CASSPPSRTTTGELFF.

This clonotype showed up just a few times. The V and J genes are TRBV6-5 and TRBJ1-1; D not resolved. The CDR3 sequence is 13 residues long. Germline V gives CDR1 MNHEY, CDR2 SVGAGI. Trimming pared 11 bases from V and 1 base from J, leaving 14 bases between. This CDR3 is CAGGAGPNTEAFF. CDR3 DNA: TGTGCCGGAGGCGCTGGGCCGAACACTGAAGCTTTCTTT.

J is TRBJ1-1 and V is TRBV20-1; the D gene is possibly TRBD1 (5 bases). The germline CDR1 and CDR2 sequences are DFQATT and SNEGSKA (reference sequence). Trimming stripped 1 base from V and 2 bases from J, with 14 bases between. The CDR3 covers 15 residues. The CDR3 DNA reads TGCAGTGCTAGAGTAATGCGAGGGGCAAACACTGAAGCTTTCTTT. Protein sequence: CSARVMRGANTEAFF.

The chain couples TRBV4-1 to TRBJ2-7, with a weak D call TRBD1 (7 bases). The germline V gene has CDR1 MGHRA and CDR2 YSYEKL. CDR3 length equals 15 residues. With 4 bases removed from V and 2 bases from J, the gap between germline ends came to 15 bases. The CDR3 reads CASSRDRGTAYEQYF. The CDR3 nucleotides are TGCGCCAGCAGCCGAGATCGGGGGACAGCCTACGAGCAGTACTTC.

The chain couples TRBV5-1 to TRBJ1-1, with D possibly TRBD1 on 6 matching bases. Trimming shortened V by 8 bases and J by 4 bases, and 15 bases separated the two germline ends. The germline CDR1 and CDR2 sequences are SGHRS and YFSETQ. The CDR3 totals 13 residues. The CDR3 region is CASLQGLGTEAFF. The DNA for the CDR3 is TGCGCCAGTTTACAGGGCCTCGGCACTGAAGCTTTCTTT.

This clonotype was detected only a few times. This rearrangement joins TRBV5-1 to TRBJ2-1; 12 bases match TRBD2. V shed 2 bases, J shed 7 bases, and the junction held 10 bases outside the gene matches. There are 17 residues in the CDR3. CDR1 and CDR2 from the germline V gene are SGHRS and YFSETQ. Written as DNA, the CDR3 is TGCGCCAGCAGCTTTCAACTAGCGGGGGGCCCTGAGAATGAGCAGTTCTTC. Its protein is CASSFQLAGGPENEQFF.

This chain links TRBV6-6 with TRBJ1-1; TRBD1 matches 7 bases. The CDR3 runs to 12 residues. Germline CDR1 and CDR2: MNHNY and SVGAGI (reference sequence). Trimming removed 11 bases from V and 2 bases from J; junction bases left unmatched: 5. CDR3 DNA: TGTGCCTCACACAGGGGAAACACTGAAGCTTTCTTT. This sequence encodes CASHRGNTEAFF.

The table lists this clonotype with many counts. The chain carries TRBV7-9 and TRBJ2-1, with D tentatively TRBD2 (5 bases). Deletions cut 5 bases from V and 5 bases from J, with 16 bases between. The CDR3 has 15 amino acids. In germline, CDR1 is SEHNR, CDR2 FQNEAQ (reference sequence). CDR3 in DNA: TGTGCCAGCAGCGAACCGGGGAGTATCCACAATGAGCAGTTCTTC. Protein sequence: CASSEPGSIHNEQFF.

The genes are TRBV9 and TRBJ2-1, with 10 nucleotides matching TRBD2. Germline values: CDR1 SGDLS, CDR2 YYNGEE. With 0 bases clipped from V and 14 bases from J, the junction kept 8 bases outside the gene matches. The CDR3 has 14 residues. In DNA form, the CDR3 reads TGTGCCAGCAGCGTAGGAGGGAAGCGGGGGGGAGAGTTCTTC. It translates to CASSVGGKRGGEFF.

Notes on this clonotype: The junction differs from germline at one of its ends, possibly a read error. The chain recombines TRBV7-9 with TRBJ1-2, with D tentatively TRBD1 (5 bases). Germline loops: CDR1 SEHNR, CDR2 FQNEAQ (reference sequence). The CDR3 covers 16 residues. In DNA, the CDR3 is TGTGCCAGCAGCTTAGGACTCGAATGGAGAGTCCTCGAGGGGAACTTC. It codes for CASSLGLEWRVLEGNF.

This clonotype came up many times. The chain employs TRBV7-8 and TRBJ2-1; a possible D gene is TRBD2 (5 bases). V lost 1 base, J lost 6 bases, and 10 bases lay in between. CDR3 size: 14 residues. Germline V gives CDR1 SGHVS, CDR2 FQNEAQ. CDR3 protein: CASSLGLLFNEQFF. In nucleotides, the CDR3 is TGTGCCAGCAGCTTAGGACTATTATTCAATGAGCAGTTCTTC.

Written as DNA, the CDR3 is TGTGCCAGCAGCCCCGGACAGATTGGCTACACCTTC. It is translated as CASSPGQIGYTF. This chain connects TRBV4-2 to TRBJ1-2, with TRBD1 as a possible D gene (6 bases). Germline-derived CDR1 and CDR2 are LGHNA and YNFKEQ. The length of the CDR3 is 12 residues. Trimming left V 4 bases short and J 7 bases short, with 10 bases between.

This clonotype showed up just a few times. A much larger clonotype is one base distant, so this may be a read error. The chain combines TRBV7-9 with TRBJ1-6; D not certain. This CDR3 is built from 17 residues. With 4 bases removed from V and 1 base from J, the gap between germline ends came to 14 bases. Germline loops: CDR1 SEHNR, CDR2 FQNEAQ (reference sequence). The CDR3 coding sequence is TGTGCCAGCAGCTACCGGGATGCTAGATCCTATAATTCACCCCTCCACTTT. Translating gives CASSYRDARSYNSPLHF.

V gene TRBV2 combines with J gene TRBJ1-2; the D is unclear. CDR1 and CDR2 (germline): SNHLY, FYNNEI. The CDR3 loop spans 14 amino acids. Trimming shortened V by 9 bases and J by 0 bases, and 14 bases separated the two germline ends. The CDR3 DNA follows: TGTGCCAGGAGCACAAGAGAAGCTAACTATGGCTACACCTTC. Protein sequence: CARSTREANYGYTF.

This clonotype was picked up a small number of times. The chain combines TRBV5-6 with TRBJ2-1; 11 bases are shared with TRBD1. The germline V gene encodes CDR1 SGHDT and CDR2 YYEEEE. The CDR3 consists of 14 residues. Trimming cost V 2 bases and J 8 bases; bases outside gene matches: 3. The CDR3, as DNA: TGTGCCAGCAGCTTTAGGACAGGGGGCGATGAGCAGTTCTTC. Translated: CASSFRTGGDEQFF.

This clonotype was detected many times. CDR3 in amino acids: CASSSGGAGVSSYNEQFF. The CDR3 DNA follows: TGTGCCAGCAGCTCAGGGGGAGCGGGGGTTAGCTCCTACAATGAGCAGTTCTTC. The gene calls are TRBV7-6 and TRBJ2-1, with a tentative D call TRBD2 (8 bases). The CDR3 length is 18 residues. V lost 4 bases and J lost 0, with 19 bases in between. Germline CDR1 SGHVS, CDR2 FNYEAQ.

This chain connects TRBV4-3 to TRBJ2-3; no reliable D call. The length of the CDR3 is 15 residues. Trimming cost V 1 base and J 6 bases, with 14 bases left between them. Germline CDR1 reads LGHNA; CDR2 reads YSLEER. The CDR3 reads CASSQGRALGDTQYF. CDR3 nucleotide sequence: TGCGCCAGCAGCCAAGGAAGGGCCCTCGGGGATACGCAGTATTTT.

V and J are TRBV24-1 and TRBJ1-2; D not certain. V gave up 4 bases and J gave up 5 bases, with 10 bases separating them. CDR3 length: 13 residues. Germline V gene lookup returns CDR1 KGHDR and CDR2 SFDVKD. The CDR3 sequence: CATSDPDRYGYTF. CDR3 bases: TGTGCCACCAGTGACCCAGATCGGTATGGCTACACCTTC.

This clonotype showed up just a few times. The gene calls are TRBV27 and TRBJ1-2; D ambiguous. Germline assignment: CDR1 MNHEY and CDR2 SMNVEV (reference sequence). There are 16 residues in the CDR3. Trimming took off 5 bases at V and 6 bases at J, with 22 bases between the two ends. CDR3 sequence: CASSLTPLIPDHGYTF. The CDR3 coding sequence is TGTGCCAGCAGTCTTACCCCCCTAATCCCCGATCATGGCTACACCTTC.

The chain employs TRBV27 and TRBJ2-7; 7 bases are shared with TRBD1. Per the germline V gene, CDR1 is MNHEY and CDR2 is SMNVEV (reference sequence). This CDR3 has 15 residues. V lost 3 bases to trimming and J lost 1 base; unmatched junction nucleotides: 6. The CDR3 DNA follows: TGTGCCAGCAGTTTGTCTACGGGACAGTCCTACGAGCAGTACTTC. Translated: CASSLSTGQSYEQYF.

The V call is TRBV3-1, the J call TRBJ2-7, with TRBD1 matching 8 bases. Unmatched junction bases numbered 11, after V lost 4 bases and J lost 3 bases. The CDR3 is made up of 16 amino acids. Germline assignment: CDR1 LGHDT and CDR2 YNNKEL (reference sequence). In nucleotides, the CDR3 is TGTGCCAGCAGCCGCCTGACAGGGGCCTTTGTCTACGAGCAGTACTTC. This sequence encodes CASSRLTGAFVYEQYF.